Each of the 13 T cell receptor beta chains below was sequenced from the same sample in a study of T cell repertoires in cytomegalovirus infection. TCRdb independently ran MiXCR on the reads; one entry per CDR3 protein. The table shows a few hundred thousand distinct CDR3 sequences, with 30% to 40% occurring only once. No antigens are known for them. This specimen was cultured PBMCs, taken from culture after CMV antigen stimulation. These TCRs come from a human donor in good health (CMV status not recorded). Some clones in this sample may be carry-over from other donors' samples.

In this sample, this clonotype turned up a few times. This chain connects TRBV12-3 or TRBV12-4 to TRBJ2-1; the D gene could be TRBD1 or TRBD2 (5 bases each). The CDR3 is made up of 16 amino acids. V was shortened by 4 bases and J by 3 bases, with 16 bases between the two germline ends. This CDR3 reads CASSSHTGTSYNEQFF. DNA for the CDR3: TGTGCCAGCAGTTCGCACACCGGGACGAGCTACAATGAGCAGTTCTTC.

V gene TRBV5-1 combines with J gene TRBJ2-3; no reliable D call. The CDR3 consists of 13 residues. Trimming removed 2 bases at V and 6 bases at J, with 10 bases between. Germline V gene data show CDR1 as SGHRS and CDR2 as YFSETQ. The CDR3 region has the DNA TGCGCCAGCAGCTTTAACACCATGGATACGCAGTATTTT. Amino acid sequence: CASSFNTMDTQYF.

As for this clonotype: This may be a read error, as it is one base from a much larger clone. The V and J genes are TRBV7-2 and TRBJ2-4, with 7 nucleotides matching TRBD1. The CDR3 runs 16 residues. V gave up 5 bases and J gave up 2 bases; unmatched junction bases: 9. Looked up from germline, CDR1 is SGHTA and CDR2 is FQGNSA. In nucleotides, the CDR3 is TGTGCCAGCAGCCCCAGACAGGGAATATCCAAAAACATTCAGTACTTC. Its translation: CASSPRQGISKNIQYF.

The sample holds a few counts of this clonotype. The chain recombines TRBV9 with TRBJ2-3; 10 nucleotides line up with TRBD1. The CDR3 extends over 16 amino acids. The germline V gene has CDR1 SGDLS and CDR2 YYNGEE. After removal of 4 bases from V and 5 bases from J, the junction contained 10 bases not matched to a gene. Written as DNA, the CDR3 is TGTGCCAGCAGCACTGGTGGGGGACAGGGGTTAGATACGCAGTATTTT. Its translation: CASSTGGGQGLDTQYF.

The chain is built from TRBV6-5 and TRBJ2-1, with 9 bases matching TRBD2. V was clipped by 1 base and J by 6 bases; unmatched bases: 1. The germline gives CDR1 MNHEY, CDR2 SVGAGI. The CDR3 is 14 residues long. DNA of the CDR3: TGTGCCAGCAGTTACTGGCGGGAGGGCAATGAGCAGTTCTTC. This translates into CASSYWREGNEQFF.

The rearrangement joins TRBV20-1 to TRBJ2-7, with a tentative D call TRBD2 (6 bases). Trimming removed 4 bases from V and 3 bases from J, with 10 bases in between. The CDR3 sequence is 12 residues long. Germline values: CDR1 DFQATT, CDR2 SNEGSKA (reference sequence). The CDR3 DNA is TGCAGTGCTAAGGGACTGCACTACGAGCAGTACTTC. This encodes CSAKGLHYEQYF.

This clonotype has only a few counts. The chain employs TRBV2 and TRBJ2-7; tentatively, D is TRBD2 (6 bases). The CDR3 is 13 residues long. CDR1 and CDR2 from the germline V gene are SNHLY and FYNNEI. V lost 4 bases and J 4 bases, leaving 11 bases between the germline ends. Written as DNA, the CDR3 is TGTGCCAGCAGTGGGGGGGTGCTATACGAGCAGTACGTC. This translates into CASSGGVLYEQYV.

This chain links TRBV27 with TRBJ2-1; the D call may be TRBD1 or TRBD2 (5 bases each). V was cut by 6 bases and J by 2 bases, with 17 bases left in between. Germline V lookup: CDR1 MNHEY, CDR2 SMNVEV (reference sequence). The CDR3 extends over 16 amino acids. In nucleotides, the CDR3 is TGTGCCAGCAGGGCAGGACTGCCAGGGCCCTACAATGAGCAGTTCTTC. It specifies CASRAGLPGPYNEQFF.

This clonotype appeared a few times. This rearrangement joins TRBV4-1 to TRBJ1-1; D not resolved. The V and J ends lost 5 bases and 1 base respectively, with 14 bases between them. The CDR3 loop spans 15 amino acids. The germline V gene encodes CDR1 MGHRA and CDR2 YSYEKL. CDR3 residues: CASSTRVAPNTEAFF. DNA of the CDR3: TGCGCCAGCAGCACCCGAGTAGCGCCGAACACTGAAGCTTTCTTT.

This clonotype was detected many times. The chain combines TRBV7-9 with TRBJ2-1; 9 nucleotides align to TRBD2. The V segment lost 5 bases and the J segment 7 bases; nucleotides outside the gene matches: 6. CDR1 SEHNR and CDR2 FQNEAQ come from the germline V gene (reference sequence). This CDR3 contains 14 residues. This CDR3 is CASSLTSGANEQFF. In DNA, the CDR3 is TGTGCCAGCAGCCTGACTAGCGGTGCGAATGAGCAGTTCTTC.

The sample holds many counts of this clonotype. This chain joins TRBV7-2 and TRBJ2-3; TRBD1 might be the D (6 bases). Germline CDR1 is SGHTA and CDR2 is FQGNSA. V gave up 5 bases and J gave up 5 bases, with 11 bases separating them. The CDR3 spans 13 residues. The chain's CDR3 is CASSAGVKDTQYF. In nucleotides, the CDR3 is TGTGCCAGCAGCGCAGGGGTGAAAGATACGCAGTATTTT.

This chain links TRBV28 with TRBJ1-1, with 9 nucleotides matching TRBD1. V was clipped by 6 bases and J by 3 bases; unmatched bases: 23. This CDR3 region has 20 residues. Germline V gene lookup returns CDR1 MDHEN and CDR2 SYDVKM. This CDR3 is CASSWTWTGAGPEGDTEAFF. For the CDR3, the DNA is TGTGCCAGCAGCTGGACGTGGACAGGGGCCGGCCCGGAGGGGGACACTGAAGCTTTCTTT. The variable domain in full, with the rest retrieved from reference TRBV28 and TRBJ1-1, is DVKVTQSSRYLVKRTGEKVFLECVQDMDHENMFWYRQDPGLGLRLIYFSYDVKMKEKGDIPEGYSVSREKKERFSLILESASTNQTSMYLCASSWTWTGAGPEGDTEAFFGQGTRLTVV.

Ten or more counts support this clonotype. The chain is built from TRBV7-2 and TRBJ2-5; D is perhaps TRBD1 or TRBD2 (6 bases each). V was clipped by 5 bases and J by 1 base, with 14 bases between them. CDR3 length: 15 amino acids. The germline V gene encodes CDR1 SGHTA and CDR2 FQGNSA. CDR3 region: CASSRGAGPQETQYF. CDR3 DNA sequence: TGTGCCAGCAGCAGGGGGGCGGGCCCCCAAGAGACCCAGTACTTC.